Listed here are 25 T cell receptor beta chains from one sample, sequenced in a study of blood T cells in healthy people across ages (dated by TCRdb to between 2015 and 2016). Receptor amplification or capture employed 5' RACE. The listed sequencing device is Illumina HiSeq 2500. A second PCR of about 7 to 12 cycles was run with a J-beta primer mix and a sample-barcoded 5' primer. The public sequencing data were trimmed at Q25 with fastp and processed into clonotypes with MiXCR by TCRdb, which kept only in-frame beta chains. Entries are consolidated by CDR3 protein sequence, retaining the most common genes and DNA. This sample has hundreds of thousands of distinct CDR3 sequences in its table, and under 45% of those were observed once. Of the sample, about a fifth falls within the top ten clones. The sequencing sample was made of blood. All receptors derive from a man between 60 and 70 years old in good health.

This clonotype was seen more than once but under ten times. The chain employs TRBV5-1 and TRBJ2-7; TRBD2 is a possible D gene (6 bases). The V and J ends lost 0 bases and 2 bases respectively, with 12 bases between them. The CDR3 loop spans 15 amino acids. CDR1 and CDR2 (germline): SGHRS, YFSETQ. CDR3: CASSLEAGDTYEQYF. The DNA of the CDR3 is TGCGCCAGCAGCTTGGAAGCGGGCGATACCTACGAGCAGTACTTC.

This clonotype was found a few times. The chain combines TRBV6-2 or TRBV6-3 with TRBJ2-7; a weak D match, TRBD1 (6 bases). Trimming cost V 0 bases and J 1 base, with 13 bases left between them. The CDR3 loop spans 16 amino acids. Germline CDR1 and CDR2: MNHEY and SVGEGT. For the CDR3, the DNA is TGTGCCAGCAGTTACTCGATTTCGGGGACATCCTACGAGCAGTACTTC. This translates into CASSYSISGTSYEQYF.

This sequence joins TRBV15 and TRBJ2-1; the D is unclear. Between the trimmed V and J ends, which lost 7 bases and 4 bases, there was a span of 17 bases. CDR1 is LNHNV and CDR2 is YYDKDF in the germline V gene (reference sequence). This CDR3 comprises 15 residues. CDR3 protein: CATTKDVGWYNEQFF. For the CDR3, the DNA is TGTGCCACCACCAAAGACGTCGGATGGTACAATGAGCAGTTCTTC.

This chain connects TRBV11-2 to TRBJ1-1; TRBD1 matches at 7 bases. V shed 1 base, J shed 7 bases, and the junction held 6 bases outside the gene matches. Germline V gives CDR1 SGHAT, CDR2 FQNNGV. CDR3 length: 14 amino acids. CDR3 protein: CASSLAPTGNEAFF. For the CDR3, the DNA is TGTGCCAGCAGCTTAGCCCCGACAGGGAATGAAGCTTTCTTT.

The chain has TRBV2 and TRBJ2-1, with D hard to call. Between the trimmed V and J ends, which lost 7 bases and 1 base, there was a span of 11 bases. There are 14 residues in the CDR3. Germline V gene sequence: CDR1 SNHLY, CDR2 FYNNEI. CDR3 protein: CASKPSYSYNEQFF. CDR3 sequence (DNA): TGTGCCAGCAAACCCAGCTATTCCTACAATGAGCAGTTCTTC.

This clonotype was found a few times. CDR3 coding DNA: TGTGCCAGCAGCCAAGTTAATCCAGGGGCGGATGGCTACACCTTC. It codes for CASSQVNPGADGYTF. The chain uses TRBV14 and TRBJ1-2, with D possibly TRBD1 on 6 matching bases. Trimming left V 1 base short and J 6 bases short, with 15 bases between. The CDR3 extends over 15 amino acids. In germline, CDR1 is SGHDN, CDR2 FVKESK.

Notes on this clonotype: The junction does not match germline at one end; this may be a read error. The chain couples TRBV7-2 to TRBJ2-6; D is undetermined. Germline loops: CDR1 SGHTA, CDR2 FQGNSA. This CDR3 has 15 amino acids. This CDR3 is CTSSLGPSWANVLTF. The CDR3, as DNA: TGTACCAGCAGCTTAGGTCCCTCTTGGGCCAACGTCCTGACTTTC.

V usage is TRBV5-1 and J usage is TRBJ2-7, with D possibly matching TRBD1 (6 bases). Trimming shortened V by 6 bases and J by 2 bases, and 15 bases separated the two germline ends. Germline CDR1 is SGHRS and CDR2 is YFSETQ. The CDR3 runs 14 residues. The CDR3 nucleotides read TGCGCCAGCAAACACTTACAGGGTCCCTACGAGCAGTACTTC. Translated, it gives CASKHLQGPYEQYF.

The chain has TRBV15 and TRBJ1-5; D is undetermined. The CDR3 spans 13 residues. From germline, CDR1 is LNHNV and CDR2 YYDKDF (reference sequence). V was pared by 7 bases and J by 6 bases, with 13 bases between. The CDR3 sequence: CATIRRGIQPQHF. DNA for the CDR3: TGTGCCACCATCCGACGGGGAATTCAGCCCCAGCATTTT.

The chain combines TRBV4-3 with TRBJ2-7; unclear D gene. The V gene lost 1 base and the J gene lost 1 base, with 8 bases spanning the gap. The CDR3 consists of 14 residues. CDR1 and CDR2 from the germline V gene are LGHNA and YSLEER. The CDR3, as DNA: TGCGCCAGCAGCCAAGGTCGACAATCCTACGAGCAGTACTTC. It translates to CASSQGRQSYEQYF.

The chain carries TRBV6-5 and TRBJ2-3; D is undetermined. V lost 2 bases to trimming and J lost 2 bases, with 8 bases between them. The length of the CDR3 is 14 residues. The germline V gene has CDR1 MNHEY and CDR2 SVGAGI. CDR3: CASSYQSATDTQYF. For the CDR3, the DNA is TGTGCCAGCAGTTACCAGTCAGCCACAGATACGCAGTATTTT.

The chain is built from TRBV12-3 or TRBV12-4 and TRBJ2-5; 12 bases are shared with TRBD1. The assigned J gene may be wrong: the sequence end matches TRBJ2-7 better. This CDR3 has 15 residues. CDR3 residues: CASRSGQGASYEQYF. The CDR3 DNA reads as TGTGCCAGCAGGTCGGGACAGGGGGCCTCCTACGAGCAGTACTTC.

The gene calls are TRBV7-2 and TRBJ2-3, with TRBD1 as a possible D gene (6 bases). The germline V gene has CDR1 SGHTA and CDR2 FQGNSA. The CDR3 length is 13 residues. V was pared by 6 bases and J by 3 bases, with 10 bases between. Written as DNA, the CDR3 is TGTGCCAGCAGAATCACAGGGACAGATACGCAGTATTTT. Its protein is CASRITGTDTQYF.

This chain joins TRBV20-1 and TRBJ2-7; 15 nucleotides line up with TRBD2. V lost 6 bases, J lost 3 bases, and 6 bases stayed unmatched. The CDR3 contains 15 residues. In germline, CDR1 is DFQATT, CDR2 SNEGSKA (reference sequence). The CDR3 here is CSAAGLAGGLYEQYF. The CDR3 bases are TGCAGTGCAGCAGGACTAGCGGGGGGGCTCTACGAGCAGTACTTC.

About this clonotype: A read error may explain this, as a much larger clone is one base away. This chain links TRBV27 with TRBJ2-7, with a possible D match to TRBD1 (5 bases). The CDR3 totals 12 residues. Germline CDR1 reads MNHEY; CDR2 reads SMNVEV (reference sequence). Between the trimmed V and J ends, which lost 6 bases and 5 bases, there was a span of 11 bases. The CDR3 here is CASRLGDDEQYF. Written as DNA, the CDR3 is TGTGCCAGCAGGTTAGGGGATGACGAGCAGTACTTC.

The chain is built from TRBV5-1 and TRBJ2-1; D uncertain. This CDR3 region has 15 residues. Trimming left V 0 bases short and J 6 bases short, with 13 bases between. Germline-derived CDR1 and CDR2 are SGHRS and YFSETQ. CDR3: CASSLDVLGSNEQFF. CDR3 coding DNA: TGCGCCAGCAGCTTGGATGTCCTGGGCAGCAATGAGCAGTTCTTC.

This clonotype was seen a handful of times. This may come from a read error, since a much larger clone is one base off. The gene calls are TRBV7-2 and TRBJ2-7; 9 bases fit TRBD1. The CDR3 length is 17 residues. The trim removed 5 bases at V and 7 bases at J, leaving 18 bases unmatched. Germline lookup yields CDR1 SGHTA and CDR2 FQGNSA. Here the CDR3 reads CASSLLKPGQGRNEQYF. In DNA form, the CDR3 reads TGTGCCAGCAGCCTATTGAAGCCGGGACAGGGTCGCAATGAGCAGTACTTC.

This clonotype was detected only a few times. The chain carries TRBV20-1 and TRBJ1-5, with D maybe TRBD1 (6 bases). This CDR3 comprises 16 residues. The V and J ends lost 3 bases and 4 bases respectively, with 19 bases between them. The germline V gene has CDR1 DFQATT and CDR2 SNEGSKA (reference sequence). The CDR3 is CSASPRQGNMNQPQHF. The DNA for the CDR3 is TGCAGTGCTAGCCCTCGGCAGGGGAATATGAATCAGCCCCAGCATTTT.

V is TRBV7-6 and J is TRBJ2-3, with D hard to call. The CDR3 is 15 amino acids. From germline, CDR1 is SGHVS and CDR2 FNYEAQ. V lost 6 bases, J lost 3 bases, and 16 bases lay in between. As DNA, the CDR3 is TGTGCCAGCAGTCCCGGACCATTCCATACAGATACGCAGTATTTT. Its translation: CASSPGPFHTDTQYF.

The genes are TRBV12-3 or TRBV12-4 and TRBJ1-5; 11 bases align to TRBD1. Trimming took 5 bases from V and 12 from J; bases not matched to a gene: 6. CDR3 length: 13 residues. CDR3 residues: CASSPGTGGVQHF. The CDR3 DNA reads as TGTGCCAGCAGTCCCGGGACAGGGGGTGTCCAGCATTTT.

The sample holds one count of this clonotype. The rearrangement uses TRBV3-1 and TRBJ2-7; the D is unclear. Looked up from germline, CDR1 is LGHDT and CDR2 is YNNKEL (reference sequence). The CDR3 spans 14 residues. V was trimmed by 4 bases and J by 0 bases, leaving 10 bases between them. CDR3 protein: CASSRNFGSYEQYF. CDR3 DNA sequence: TGTGCCAGCAGCCGCAACTTTGGCTCCTACGAGCAGTACTTC.

This clonotype was counted at least ten times. The CDR3 nucleotides read TGTGCCAGCAGTTTTGGTTTTGGGGGTTCGAACTATGGCTACACCTTC. Protein: CASSFGFGGSNYGYTF. J is TRBJ1-2 and V is TRBV6-5, with a tentative D call TRBD1 (5 bases). Germline V gene data show CDR1 as MNHEY and CDR2 as SVGAGI. The CDR3 has 16 residues. Trimming took 4 bases from V and 2 from J, leaving 17 bases between them.

The chain combines TRBV15 with TRBJ2-7; D possibly uses TRBD1 or TRBD2 (6 bases each). CDR1 LNHNV and CDR2 YYDKDF come from the germline V gene (reference sequence). V shed 2 bases and J shed 7 bases, with 24 bases lying between them. This CDR3 contains 17 residues. CDR3: CATSRSHGGGDLTEQYF. The CDR3 DNA sequence: TGTGCCACCAGCAGATCCCACGGAGGGGGAGACCTGACGGAGCAGTACTTC.

The rearrangement uses TRBV20-1 and TRBJ2-3, with TRBD2 as a possible D gene (7 bases). Per the germline V gene, CDR1 is DFQATT and CDR2 is SNEGSKA (reference sequence). V was trimmed by 6 bases and J by 5 bases, leaving 21 bases between them. The CDR3 extends over 15 amino acids. DNA of the CDR3: TGCAGTGCGAGGACTAGAGGGGGGCTAGTAGATACGCAGTATTTT. It translates to CSARTRGGLVDTQYF.

V usage is TRBV5-1 and J usage is TRBJ1-2, with D tentatively TRBD1 (6 bases). From germline, CDR1 is SGHRS and CDR2 YFSETQ. The V end lost 4 bases, the J end lost 6 bases, and 13 bases lay between the germline ends. There are 13 residues in the CDR3. The CDR3 reads CASSPNREDGYTF. CDR3 bases: TGCGCCAGCAGCCCGAACAGGGAGGATGGCTACACCTTC.